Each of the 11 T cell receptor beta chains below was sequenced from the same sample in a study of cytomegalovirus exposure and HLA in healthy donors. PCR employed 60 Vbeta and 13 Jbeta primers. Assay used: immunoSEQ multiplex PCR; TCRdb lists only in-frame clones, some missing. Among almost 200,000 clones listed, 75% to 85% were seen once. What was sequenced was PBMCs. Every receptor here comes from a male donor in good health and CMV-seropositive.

The CDR3 here is CATSRDGGVAGGQETQYF. The CDR3 coding sequence is TGTGCCACCAGCAGAGACGGGGGTGTAGCGGGGGGCCAAGAGACCCAGTACTTC. The genes are TRBV15 and TRBJ2-5, with 10 positions matching TRBD2. CDR3 length equals 18 residues. Germline CDR1 and CDR2: LNHNV and YYDKDF (reference sequence). V lost 0 bases, J lost 1 base, and 8 bases stayed unmatched.

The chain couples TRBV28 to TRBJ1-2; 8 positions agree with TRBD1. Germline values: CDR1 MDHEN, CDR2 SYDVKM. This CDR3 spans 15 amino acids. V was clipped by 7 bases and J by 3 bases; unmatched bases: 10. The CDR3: CASILRTGKYYGYTF. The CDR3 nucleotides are TGTGCCAGCATCCTACGGACAGGGAAATACTATGGCTACACCTTC.

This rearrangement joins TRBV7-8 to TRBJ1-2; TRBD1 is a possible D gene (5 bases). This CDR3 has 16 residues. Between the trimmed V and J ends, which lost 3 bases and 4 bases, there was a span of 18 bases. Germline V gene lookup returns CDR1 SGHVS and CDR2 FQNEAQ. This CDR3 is CASSFPGIGLGYGYTF. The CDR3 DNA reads TGTGCCAGCAGCTTCCCAGGGATAGGCCTTGGCTATGGCTACACCTTC.

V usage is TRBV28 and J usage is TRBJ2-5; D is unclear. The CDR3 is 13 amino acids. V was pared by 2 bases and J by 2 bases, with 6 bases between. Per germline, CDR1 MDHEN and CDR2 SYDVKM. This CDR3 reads CASSLARQETQYF. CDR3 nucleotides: TGTGCCAGCAGTTTAGCCAGACAAGAGACCCAGTACTTC.

The CDR3: CASSRGGGSGAEAFF. The CDR3 nucleotides read TGCGCCAGCAGCCGCGGGGGGGGATCAGGGGCTGAAGCTTTCTTT. The V gene is TRBV5-1, the J gene TRBJ1-1; D perhaps matches TRBD1 (6 bases). Germline loops: CDR1 SGHRS, CDR2 YFSETQ. CDR3 length: 15 residues. V gave up 4 bases and J gave up 6 bases, with 19 bases separating them.

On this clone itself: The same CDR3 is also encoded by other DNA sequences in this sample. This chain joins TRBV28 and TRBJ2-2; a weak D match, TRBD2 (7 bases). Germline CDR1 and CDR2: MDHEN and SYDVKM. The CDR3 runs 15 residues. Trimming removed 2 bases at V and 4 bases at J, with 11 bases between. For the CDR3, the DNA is TGTGCCAGCAGTTTAGCGGGGGCTGGCACCGGGGAGCTGTTTTTT. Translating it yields CASSLAGAGTGELFF.

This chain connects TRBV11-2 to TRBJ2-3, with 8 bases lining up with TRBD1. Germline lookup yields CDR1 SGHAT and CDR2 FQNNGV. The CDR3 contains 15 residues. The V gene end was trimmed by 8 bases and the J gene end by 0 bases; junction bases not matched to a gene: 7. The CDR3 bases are TGTGCCAGCCTGAGGGGGGACAGGAGCACAGATACGCAGTATTTT. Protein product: CASLRGDRSTDTQYF.

The CDR3, as DNA: TGTGCCAGCAGTGCCTCGACTAGCGGGAGCTCCTACGAGCAGTACTTC. Translating it yields CASSASTSGSSYEQYF. V gene TRBV6-1 combines with J gene TRBJ2-7, with 12 bases lining up with TRBD2. Trimming at V came to 4 bases and at J to 0 bases, leaving 4 bases not matched to a gene. CDR1 MNHNS and CDR2 SASEGT come from the germline V gene. The CDR3 sequence is 16 residues long.

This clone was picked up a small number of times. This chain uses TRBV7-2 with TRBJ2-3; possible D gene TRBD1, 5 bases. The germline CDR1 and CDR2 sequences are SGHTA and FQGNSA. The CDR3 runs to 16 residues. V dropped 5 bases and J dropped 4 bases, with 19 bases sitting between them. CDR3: CASSPFNPTVADTQYF. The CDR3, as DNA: TGTGCCAGCAGCCCCTTTAACCCGACAGTGGCAGATACGCAGTATTTT.

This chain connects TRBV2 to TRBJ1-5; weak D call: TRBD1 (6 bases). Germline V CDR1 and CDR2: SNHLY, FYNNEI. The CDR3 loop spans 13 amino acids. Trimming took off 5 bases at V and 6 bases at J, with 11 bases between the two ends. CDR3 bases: TGTGCCAGCAGTACAGGGATTGTTCAGCCCCAGCATTTT. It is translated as CASSTGIVQPQHF. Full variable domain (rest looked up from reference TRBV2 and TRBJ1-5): EPEVTQTPSHQVTQMGQEVILRCVPISNHLYFYWYRQILGQKVEFLVSFYNNEISEKSEIFDDQFSVERPDGSNFTLKIRSTKLEDSAMYFCASSTGIVQPQHFGDGTRLSIL.

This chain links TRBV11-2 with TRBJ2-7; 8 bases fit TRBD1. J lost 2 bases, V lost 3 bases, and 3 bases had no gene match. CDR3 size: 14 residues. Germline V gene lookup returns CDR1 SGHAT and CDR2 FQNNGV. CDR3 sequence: CASSLRTGTYEQYF. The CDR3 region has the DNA TGTGCCAGCAGCTTGCGGACAGGGACCTACGAGCAGTACTTC.